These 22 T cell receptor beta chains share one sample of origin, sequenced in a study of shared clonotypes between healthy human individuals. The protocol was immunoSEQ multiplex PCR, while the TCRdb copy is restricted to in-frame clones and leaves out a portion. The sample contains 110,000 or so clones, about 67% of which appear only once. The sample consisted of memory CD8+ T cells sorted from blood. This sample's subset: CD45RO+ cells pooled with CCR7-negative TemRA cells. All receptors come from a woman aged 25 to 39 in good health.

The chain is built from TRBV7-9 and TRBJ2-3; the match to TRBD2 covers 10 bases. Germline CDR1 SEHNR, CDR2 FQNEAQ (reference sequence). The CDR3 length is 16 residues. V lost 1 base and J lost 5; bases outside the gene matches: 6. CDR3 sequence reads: CASSLVLAGAGDTQYF. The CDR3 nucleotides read TGTGCCAGCAGCTTAGTTCTAGCGGGAGCCGGAGATACGCAGTATTTT.

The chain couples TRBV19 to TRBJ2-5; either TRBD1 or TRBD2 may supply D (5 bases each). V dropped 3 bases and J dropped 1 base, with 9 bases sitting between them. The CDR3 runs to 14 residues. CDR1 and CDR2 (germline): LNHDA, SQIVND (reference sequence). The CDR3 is CASSILGAQETQYF. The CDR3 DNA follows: TGTGCCAGTAGTATCCTCGGGGCCCAAGAGACCCAGTACTTC.

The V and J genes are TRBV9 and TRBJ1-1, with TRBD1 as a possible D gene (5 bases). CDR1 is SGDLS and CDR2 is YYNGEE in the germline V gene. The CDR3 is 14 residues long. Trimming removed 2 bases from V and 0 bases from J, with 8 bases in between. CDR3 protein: CASSVTVMNTEAFF. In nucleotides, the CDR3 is TGTGCCAGCAGCGTGACAGTTATGAACACTGAAGCTTTCTTT.

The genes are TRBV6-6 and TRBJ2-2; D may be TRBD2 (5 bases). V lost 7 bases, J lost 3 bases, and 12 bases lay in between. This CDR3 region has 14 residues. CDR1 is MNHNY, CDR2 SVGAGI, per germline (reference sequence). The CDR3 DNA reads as TGTGCCAGCACCCTACCCGGGGACACCGGGGAGCTGTTTTTT. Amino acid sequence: CASTLPGDTGELFF.

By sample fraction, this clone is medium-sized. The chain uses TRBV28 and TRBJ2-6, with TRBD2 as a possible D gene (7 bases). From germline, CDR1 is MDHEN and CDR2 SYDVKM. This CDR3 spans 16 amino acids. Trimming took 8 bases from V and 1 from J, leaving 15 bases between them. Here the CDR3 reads CASGVGGVSGANVLTF. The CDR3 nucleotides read TGTGCCAGCGGCGTAGGGGGGGTGTCTGGGGCCAACGTCCTGACTTTC.

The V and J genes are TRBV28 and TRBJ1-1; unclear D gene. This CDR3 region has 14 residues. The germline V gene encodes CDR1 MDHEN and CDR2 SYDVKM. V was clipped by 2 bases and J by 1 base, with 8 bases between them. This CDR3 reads CASSLIAENTEAFF. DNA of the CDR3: TGTGCCAGCAGTTTAATAGCAGAGAACACTGAAGCTTTCTTT. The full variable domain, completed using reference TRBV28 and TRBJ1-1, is DVKVTQSSRYLVKRTGEKVFLECVQDMDHENMFWYRQDPGLGLRLIYFSYDVKMKEKGDIPEGYSVSREKKERFSLILESASTNQTSMYLCASSLIAENTEAFFGQGTRLTVV.

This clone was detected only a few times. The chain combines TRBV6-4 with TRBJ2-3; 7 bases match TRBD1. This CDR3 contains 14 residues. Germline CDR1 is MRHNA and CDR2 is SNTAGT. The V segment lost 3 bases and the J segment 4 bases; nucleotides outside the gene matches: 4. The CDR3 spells CASSESGGADTQYF. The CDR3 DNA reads TGTGCCAGCAGTGAATCAGGGGGTGCAGATACGCAGTATTTT.

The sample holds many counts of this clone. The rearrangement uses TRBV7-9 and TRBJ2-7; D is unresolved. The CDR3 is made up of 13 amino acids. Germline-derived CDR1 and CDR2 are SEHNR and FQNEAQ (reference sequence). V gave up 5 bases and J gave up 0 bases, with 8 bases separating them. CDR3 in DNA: TGTGCCAGCAGCCCAGGCAACTCCTACGAGCAGTACTTC. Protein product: CASSPGNSYEQYF.

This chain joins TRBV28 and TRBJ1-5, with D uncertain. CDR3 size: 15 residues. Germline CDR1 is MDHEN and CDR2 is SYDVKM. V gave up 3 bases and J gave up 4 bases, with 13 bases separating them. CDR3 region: CASSFWQRENQPQHF. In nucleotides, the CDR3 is TGTGCCAGCAGTTTTTGGCAGAGGGAGAATCAGCCCCAGCATTTT.

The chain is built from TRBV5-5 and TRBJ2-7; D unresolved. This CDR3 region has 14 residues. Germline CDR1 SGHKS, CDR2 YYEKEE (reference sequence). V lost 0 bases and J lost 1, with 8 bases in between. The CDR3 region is CASSLAPDSYEQYF. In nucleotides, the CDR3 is TGTGCCAGCAGCTTGGCACCGGATTCCTACGAGCAGTACTTC.

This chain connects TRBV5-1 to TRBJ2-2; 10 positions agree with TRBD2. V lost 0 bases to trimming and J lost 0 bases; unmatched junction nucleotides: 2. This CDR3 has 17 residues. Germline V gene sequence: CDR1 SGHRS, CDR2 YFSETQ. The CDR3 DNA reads TGCGCCAGCAGCTTGGGCCTAGCGGGAGCGAACACCGGGGAGCTGTTTTTT. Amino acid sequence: CASSLGLAGANTGELFF.

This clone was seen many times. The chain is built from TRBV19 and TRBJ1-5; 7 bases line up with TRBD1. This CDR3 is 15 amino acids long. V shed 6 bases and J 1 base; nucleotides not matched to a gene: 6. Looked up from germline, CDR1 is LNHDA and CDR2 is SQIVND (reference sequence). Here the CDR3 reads CASSSTGLSNQPQHF. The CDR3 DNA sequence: TGTGCCAGTAGCTCGACAGGGTTGAGCAATCAGCCCCAGCATTTT. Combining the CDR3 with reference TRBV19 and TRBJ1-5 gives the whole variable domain DGGITQSPKYLFRKEGQNVTLSCEQNLNHDAMYWYRQDPGQGLRLIYYSQIVNDFQKGDIAEGYSVSREKKESFPLTVTSAQKNPTAFYLCASSSTGLSNQPQHFGDGTRLSIL.

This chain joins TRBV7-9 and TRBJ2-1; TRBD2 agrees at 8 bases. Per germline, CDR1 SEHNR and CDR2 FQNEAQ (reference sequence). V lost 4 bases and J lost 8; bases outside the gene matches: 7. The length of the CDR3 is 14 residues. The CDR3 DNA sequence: TGTGCCAGCAGCTGGCGGGAGGATCCCCATGAGCAGTTCTTC. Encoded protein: CASSWREDPHEQFF.

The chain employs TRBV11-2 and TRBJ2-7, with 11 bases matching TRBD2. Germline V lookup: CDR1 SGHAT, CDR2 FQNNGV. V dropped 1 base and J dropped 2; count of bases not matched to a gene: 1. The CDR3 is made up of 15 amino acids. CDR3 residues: CASSLASGRTYEQYF. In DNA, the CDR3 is TGTGCCAGCAGCTTAGCTAGCGGGAGGACCTACGAGCAGTACTTC.

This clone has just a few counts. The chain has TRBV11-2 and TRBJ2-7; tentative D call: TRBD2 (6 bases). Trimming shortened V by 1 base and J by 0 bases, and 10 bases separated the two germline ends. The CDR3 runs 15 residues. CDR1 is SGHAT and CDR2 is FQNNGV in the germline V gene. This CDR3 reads CASSLVAGFSYEQYF. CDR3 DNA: TGTGCCAGCAGCTTAGTTGCGGGGTTCTCCTACGAGCAGTACTTC.

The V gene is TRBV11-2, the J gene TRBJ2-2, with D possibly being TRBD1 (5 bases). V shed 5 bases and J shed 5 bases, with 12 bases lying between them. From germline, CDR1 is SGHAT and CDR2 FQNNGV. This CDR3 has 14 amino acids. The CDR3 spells CASSPTGVTGELFF. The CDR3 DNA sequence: TGTGCCAGCAGCCCCACAGGTGTAACCGGGGAGCTGTTTTTT.

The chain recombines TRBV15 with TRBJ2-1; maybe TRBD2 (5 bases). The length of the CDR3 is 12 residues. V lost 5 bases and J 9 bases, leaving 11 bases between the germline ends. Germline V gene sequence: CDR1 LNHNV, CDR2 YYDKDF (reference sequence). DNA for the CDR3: TGTGCCACCAGCCTAGCAAGAACTGAGCAGTTCTTC. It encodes CATSLARTEQFF.

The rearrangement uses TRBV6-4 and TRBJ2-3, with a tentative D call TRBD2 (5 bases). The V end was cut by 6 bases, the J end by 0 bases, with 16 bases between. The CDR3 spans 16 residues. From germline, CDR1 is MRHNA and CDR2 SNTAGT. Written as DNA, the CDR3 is TGTGCCAGCAGGACCGGGGTGGCAACTAGCACAGATACGCAGTATTTT. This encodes CASRTGVATSTDTQYF.

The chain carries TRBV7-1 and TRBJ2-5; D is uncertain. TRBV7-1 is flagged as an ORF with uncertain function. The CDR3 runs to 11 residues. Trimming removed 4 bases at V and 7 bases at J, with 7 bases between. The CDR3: CASSLFGTQYF. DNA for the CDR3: TGTGCCAGCAGCTTATTCGGGACCCAGTACTTC.

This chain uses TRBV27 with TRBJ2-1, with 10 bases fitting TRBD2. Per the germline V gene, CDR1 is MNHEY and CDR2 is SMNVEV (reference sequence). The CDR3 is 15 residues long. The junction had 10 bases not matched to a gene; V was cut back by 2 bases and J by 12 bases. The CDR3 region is CASSLGLAGETVQFF. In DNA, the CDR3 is TGTGCCAGCAGTTTAGGCCTAGCGGGAGAAACAGTGCAGTTCTTC.

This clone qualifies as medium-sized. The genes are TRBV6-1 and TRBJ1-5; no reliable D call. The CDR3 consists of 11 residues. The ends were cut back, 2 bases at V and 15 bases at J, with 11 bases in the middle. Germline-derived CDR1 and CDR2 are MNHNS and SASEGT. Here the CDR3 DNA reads TGTGCCAGCAGTGAAACTCCCTTTTCGCATTTT. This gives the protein CASSETPFSHF.

The CDR3: CASSAGQSSYNEQFF. The CDR3 nucleotides read TGTGCCAGCTCAGCGGGACAGAGCTCCTACAATGAGCAGTTCTTC. This chain links TRBV18 with TRBJ2-1; tentatively, D is TRBD1 (7 bases). CDR3 size: 15 residues. V lost 5 bases and J lost 0, with 11 bases in between. Germline-derived CDR1 and CDR2 are KGHSH and LQKENI.